One sample yielded the 2 T cell receptor beta chains listed below, sequenced in a study of shared clonotypes between healthy human individuals. TCRdb's table, derived via immunoSEQ multiplex PCR, lists solely in-frame clones and lacks some. The table has around 1.6 million clones, around 98% seen once; the top ten hold about 0.45%. Sequenced input: naive CD4+ T cells sorted from blood. Subset described: CD45RA+ positively selected. The receptors come from a man aged 25-45 years in good health.

This chain uses TRBV15 with TRBJ2-2; D may be TRBD1 (6 bases). This CDR3 has 17 residues. Germline loops: CDR1 LNHNV, CDR2 YYDKDF (reference sequence). The V and J ends lost 5 bases and 0 bases respectively, with 16 bases between them. The CDR3 region is CATSALRGTSNTGELFF. The CDR3 DNA reads as TGTGCCACCAGCGCCCTGAGGGGGACATCGAACACCGGGGAGCTGTTTTTT.

The V and J genes are TRBV9 and TRBJ2-7; D gene unclear. CDR1 and CDR2 from the germline V gene are SGDLS and YYNGEE. This CDR3 region has 14 residues. Between the trimmed V and J ends, which lost 0 bases and 6 bases, there was a span of 13 bases. For the CDR3, the DNA is TGTGCCAGCAGCGTAGGTGACATATCATCCGAGCAGTACTTC. It is translated as CASSVGDISSEQYF.